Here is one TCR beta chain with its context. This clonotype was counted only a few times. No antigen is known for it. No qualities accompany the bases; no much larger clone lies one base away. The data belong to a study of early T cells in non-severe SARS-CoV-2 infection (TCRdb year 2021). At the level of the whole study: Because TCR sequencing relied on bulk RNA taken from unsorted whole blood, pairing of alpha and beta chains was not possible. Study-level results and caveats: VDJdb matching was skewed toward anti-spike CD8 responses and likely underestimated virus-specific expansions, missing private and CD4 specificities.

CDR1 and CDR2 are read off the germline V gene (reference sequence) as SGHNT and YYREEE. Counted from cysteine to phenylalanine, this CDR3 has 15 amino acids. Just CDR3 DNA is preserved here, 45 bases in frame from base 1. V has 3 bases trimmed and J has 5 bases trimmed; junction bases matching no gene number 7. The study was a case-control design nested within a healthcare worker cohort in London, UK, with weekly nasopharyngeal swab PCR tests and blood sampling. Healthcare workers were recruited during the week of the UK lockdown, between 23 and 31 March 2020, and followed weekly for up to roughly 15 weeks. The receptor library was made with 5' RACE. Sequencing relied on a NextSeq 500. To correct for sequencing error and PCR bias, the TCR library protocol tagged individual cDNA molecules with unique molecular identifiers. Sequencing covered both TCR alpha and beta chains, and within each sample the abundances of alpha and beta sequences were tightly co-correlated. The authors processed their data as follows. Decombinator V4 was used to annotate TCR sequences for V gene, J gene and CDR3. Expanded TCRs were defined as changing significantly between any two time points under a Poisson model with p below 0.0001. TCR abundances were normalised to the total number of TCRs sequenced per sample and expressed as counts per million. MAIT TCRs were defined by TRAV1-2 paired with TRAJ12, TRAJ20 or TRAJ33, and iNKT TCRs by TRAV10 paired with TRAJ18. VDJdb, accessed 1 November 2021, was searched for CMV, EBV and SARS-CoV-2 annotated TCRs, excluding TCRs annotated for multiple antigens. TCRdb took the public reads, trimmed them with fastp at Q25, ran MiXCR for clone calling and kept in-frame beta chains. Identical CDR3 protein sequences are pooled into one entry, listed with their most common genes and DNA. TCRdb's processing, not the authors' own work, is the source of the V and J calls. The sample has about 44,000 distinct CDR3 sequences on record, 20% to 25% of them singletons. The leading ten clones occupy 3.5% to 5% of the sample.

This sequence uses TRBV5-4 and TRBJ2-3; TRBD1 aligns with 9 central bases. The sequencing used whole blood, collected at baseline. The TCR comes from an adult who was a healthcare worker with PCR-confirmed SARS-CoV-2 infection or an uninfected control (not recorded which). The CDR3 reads CASSSQGARVDTQYF. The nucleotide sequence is TGTGCCAGCAGCTCACAGGGGGCCCGAGTAGATACGCAGTATTTT. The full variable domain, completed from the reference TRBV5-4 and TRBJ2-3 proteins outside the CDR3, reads ETGVTQSPTHLIKTRGQQVTLRCSSQSGHNTVSWYQQALGQGPQFIFQYYREEENGRGNFPPRFSGLQFPNYSSELNVNALELDDSALYLCASSSQGARVDTQYFGPGTRLTVL.